This T cell receptor (beta chain) was identified in a study of blood T cell repertoires in COVID-19. About the study: Sources were T cells, B-cell-depleted T cells, or PBMCs; the material itself was cDNA or gDNA.

After removal of 2 bases from V and 4 bases from J, the junction contained 5 bases not matched to a gene. Per the germline V gene, CDR1 is MGHRA and CDR2 is YSYEKL. The CDR3 contains 15 residues. The assay was immunoSEQ multiplex PCR, and TCRdb's table has in-frame clones only and misses some. The data hold hundreds of thousands of clones, with approximately 90% observed a single time. The clonotype originates from a woman aged 18-29 years who had recovered from COVID-19. This sequence joins TRBV4-1 and TRBJ2-7; 10 bases are shared with TRBD2. The specimen sequenced was PBMCs or T cells enriched from blood (not recorded which). CDR3 loop: CASSQLGLAYYEQYF. In DNA, the CDR3 is TGCGCCAGCAGCCAACTGGGACTAGCGTATTACGAGCAGTACTTC.